This T cell receptor (beta chain) is from a study of blood T cell repertoires in COVID-19. Study details: COVID-19 samples from acute and convalescent phases originated in the United States, Italy and Spain. The cDNA or gDNA used as material had been derived from T cells, B-cell-depleted T cells, or PBMCs.

Measured with immunoSEQ multiplex PCR; TCRdb has only the in-frame clones, and not every one. The sample lists over 85,000 clones; more than 90% were seen once. This sequence was found in a man younger than 35 with acute or convalescent COVID-19. Source material: peripheral blood.

CDR3 DNA sequence: TGTGCCAGCAGTGAACCTTACAATGAGCAGTTCTTC. Protein product: CASSEPYNEQFF. The gene calls are TRBV6-1 and TRBJ2-1; D is uncertain. V was clipped by 2 bases and J by 4 bases, with 3 bases between them. The CDR3 covers 12 residues. CDR1 is MNHNS and CDR2 is SASEGT in the germline V gene.